Listed below are T cell receptor beta chains from one sample, sequenced in a study of blood T cell repertoires in COVID-19. Assay used: immunoSEQ multiplex PCR; TCRdb lists only in-frame clones, some missing. The table lists fewer than 250,000 clones, 85% to 90% of them singletons. The sequencing sample was made of PBMCs or T cells enriched from blood (not recorded which). These receptor sequences come from a woman between 45 and 60 years old with acute COVID-19. CDR3s include the opening cysteine and the closing phenylalanine or tryptophan. The D gene is left open where the match is weak. Where a row states a size, it is once, few, many or the class of an expanded clone; other rows omit it.

J	length	size	D	V	DNA	CDR3
TRBJ1-5	15	NA	TRBD1	TRBV7-2	TGTGCCAGCAGGCGGACAGGAATTAGCAATCAGCCCCAGCATTTT	CASRRTGISNQPQHF
TRBJ2-5	17	NA	TRBD1	TRBV5-1	TGCGCCAGCAGCTTATCACCGGGACAGGTGATCCGAGAGACCCAGTACTTC	CASSLSPGQVIRETQYF
TRBJ2-7	13	NA	NA	TRBV24-1	TGTGCCACCAGTGGGACTCTTACCTACGAGCAGTACTTC	CATSGTLTYEQYF
TRBJ1-3	15	NA	NA	TRBV6-1	TGTGCCAGCAGTGAATCCCTGGGGCCTGGAAACACCATATATTTT	CASSESLGPGNTIYF
TRBJ1-5	16	NA	NA	TRBV19	TGTGCCAGTAGTATTGGCGGGCCATATAGCAATCAGCCCCAGCATTTT	CASSIGGPYSNQPQHF
TRBJ1-2	12	few	NA	TRBV7-3	TGTGCCAGCAGCCTTACAGGGTATGGCTACACCTTC	CASSLTGYGYTF
TRBJ1-3	12	NA	NA	TRBV29-1	TGCAGCGTTGGAGACTTCGGAAACACCATATATTTT	CSVGDFGNTIYF
TRBJ2-5	13	NA	TRBD1	TRBV7-3	TGTGCCAGCAGCTTAGGGGACAGCCGCACCCAGTACTTC	CASSLGDSRTQYF
TRBJ1-1	16	NA	TRBD1	TRBV5-4	TGTGCCAGCAGCCACCGGGACAGGGGTAGGGGCACTGAAGCTTTCTTT	CASSHRDRGRGTEAFF
TRBJ1-5	15	NA	TRBD1	TRBV6-6	TGTGCCAGCAGCCCGGGACAGGGAGGCAATCAGCCCCAGCATTTT	CASSPGQGGNQPQHF
TRBJ2-1	15	once	TRBD2	TRBV7-9	TGTGCCAGCAGGCTTCTGGGGCTAGCGGGTGATGAGCAGTTCTTC	CASRLLGLAGDEQFF
TRBJ2-3	17	NA	TRBD2	TRBV4-1	TGCGCCAGCAGCCAATCTCCCCCGGGAGGGCCCCCAGATACGCAGTATTTT	CASSQSPPGGPPDTQYF
TRBJ2-7	16	NA	TRBD2	TRBV6-7	TGTGCCAGCAGTAGGACTAGCGGACCCTGGGCCTACGAGCAGTACTTC	CASSRTSGPWAYEQYF
TRBJ1-6	17	NA	NA	TRBV2	TGTGCCAGCAGAGCTGACAGATCCCGGGGGAGGAATTCACCCCTCCACTTT	CASRADRSRGRNSPLHF
TRBJ1-1	12	NA	NA	TRBV19	TGTGCCAGTAGTACTCCCCCTTCTGAAGCTTTCTTT	CASSTPPSEAFF
TRBJ2-2	14	NA	NA	TRBV28	TGTGCCAGCAGTTCGGTTACGGACACCGGGGAGCTGTTTTTT	CASSSVTDTGELFF
TRBJ2-1	16	NA	NA	TRBV28	TGTGCCAGCAGTTTCGCTGGACAGAGCTCCTACAATGAGCAGTTCTTC	CASSFAGQSSYNEQFF
TRBJ1-6	15	NA	NA	TRBV5-4	TGTGCCAGCAGCTTGACGGGGGGGGTTGGTTCACCCCTCCACTTT	CASSLTGGVGSPLHF
TRBJ2-1	16	NA	NA	TRBV3-1/TRBV3-2	TGTGCCAGCAGCCCCCGAGTAGCACTTAGGGGCAATGAGCAGTTCTTC	CASSPRVALRGNEQFF
TRBJ1-1	12	NA	NA	TRBV2	TGTGCCAGCGGCCTCCTGAACACTGAAGCTTTCTTT	CASGLLNTEAFF
TRBJ2-5	14	NA	NA	TRBV9	TGTGCCAGCAGCGCCTCAGGGGCAGAAGAGACCCAGTACTTC	CASSASGAEETQYF
TRBJ2-3	11	few	NA	TRBV20-1	TGCAGTGCTATATACACAGATACGCAGTATTTT	CSAIYTDTQYF
TRBJ2-1	14	few	NA	TRBV7-2	TGTGCCAGCACCTTGCGGGATCCCGTCAATGAGCAGTTCTTC	CASTLRDPVNEQFF
TRBJ2-6	14	NA	NA	TRBV9	TGTGCCAGCAGCCCCCGTATTGGGGCCAACGTCCTGACTTTC	CASSPRIGANVLTF
TRBJ1-4	13	NA	NA	TRBV18	TGTGCCAGCTCACCACGAGGAGATGAAAAACTGTTTTTT	CASSPRGDEKLFF
TRBJ1-3	15	NA	NA	TRBV11-2	TGTGCCAGCAGCGCCAGCAGGGTTTTGGGAAACACCATATATTTT	CASSASRVLGNTIYF
TRBJ1-5	13	once	NA	TRBV29-1	TGCAGCGCCCCGGGGTCTCGGAGGCAGCCCCAGCATTTT	CSAPGSRRQPQHF
TRBJ1-3	16	once	NA	TRBV7-8	TGTGCCAGCAGCTTAATAGGGGCCAAAGGCAGAAACACCATATATTTT	CASSLIGAKGRNTIYF
TRBJ2-7	14	NA	NA	TRBV27	TGTGCCAGCAGTCCATCGGGATGGGGCTACGAGCAGTACTTC	CASSPSGWGYEQYF